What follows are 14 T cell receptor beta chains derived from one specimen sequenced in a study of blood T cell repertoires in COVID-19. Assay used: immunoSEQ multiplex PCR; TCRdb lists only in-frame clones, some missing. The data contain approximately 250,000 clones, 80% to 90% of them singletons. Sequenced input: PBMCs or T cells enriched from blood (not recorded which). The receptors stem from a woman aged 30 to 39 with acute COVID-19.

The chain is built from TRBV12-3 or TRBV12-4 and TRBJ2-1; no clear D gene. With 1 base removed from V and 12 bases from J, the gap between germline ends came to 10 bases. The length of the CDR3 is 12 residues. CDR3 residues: CASSLVRIGQFF. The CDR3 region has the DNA TGTGCCAGCAGTTTAGTTAGAATTGGGCAGTTCTTC.

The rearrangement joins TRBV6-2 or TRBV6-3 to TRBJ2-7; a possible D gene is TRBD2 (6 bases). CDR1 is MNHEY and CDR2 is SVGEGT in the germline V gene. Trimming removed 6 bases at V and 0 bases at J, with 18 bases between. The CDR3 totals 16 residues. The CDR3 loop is CASSSIDASASYEQYF. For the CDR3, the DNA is TGTGCCAGCAGCTCAATTGACGCTAGCGCCTCCTACGAGCAGTACTTC.

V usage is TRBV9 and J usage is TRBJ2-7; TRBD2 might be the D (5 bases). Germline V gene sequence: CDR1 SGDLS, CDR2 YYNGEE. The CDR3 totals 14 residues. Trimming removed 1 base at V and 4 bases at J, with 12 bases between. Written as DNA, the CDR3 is TGTGCCAGCAGCGTATTCGGGGATTCTTACGAGCAGTACTTC. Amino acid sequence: CASSVFGDSYEQYF. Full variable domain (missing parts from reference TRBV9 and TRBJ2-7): DSGVTQTPKHLITATGQRVTLRCSPRSGDLSVYWYQQSLDQGLQFLIQYYNGEERAKGNILERFSAQQFPDLHSELNLSSLELGDSALYFCASSVFGDSYEQYFGPGTRLTVT.

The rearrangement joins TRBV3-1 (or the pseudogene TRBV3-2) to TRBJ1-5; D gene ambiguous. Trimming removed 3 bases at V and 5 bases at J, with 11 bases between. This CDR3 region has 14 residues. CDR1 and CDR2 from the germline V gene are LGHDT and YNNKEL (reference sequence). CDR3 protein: CASSHSGQDQPQHF. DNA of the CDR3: TGTGCCAGCAGCCACTCCGGCCAGGATCAGCCCCAGCATTTT.

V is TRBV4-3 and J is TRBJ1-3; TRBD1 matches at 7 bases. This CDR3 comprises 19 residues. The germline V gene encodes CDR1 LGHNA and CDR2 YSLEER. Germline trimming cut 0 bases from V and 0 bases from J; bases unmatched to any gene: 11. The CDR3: CASSQDQGGNRLSGNTIYF. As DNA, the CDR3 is TGCGCCAGCAGCCAAGATCAGGGGGGAAACAGGCTCTCTGGAAACACCATATATTTT.

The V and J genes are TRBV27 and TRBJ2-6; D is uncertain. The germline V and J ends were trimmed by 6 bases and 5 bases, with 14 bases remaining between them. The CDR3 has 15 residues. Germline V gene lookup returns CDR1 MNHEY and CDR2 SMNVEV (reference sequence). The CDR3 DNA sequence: TGTGCCAGCAGCCCCGACCCGGGTTGGGCCAACGTCCTGACTTTC. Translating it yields CASSPDPGWANVLTF.

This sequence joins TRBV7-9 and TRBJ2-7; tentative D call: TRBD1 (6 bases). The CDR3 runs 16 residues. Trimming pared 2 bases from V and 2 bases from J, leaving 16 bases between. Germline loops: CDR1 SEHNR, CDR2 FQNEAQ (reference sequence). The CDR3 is CASSLNSAGATYEQYF. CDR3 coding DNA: TGTGCCAGCAGCTTAAATTCGGCAGGGGCCACCTACGAGCAGTACTTC. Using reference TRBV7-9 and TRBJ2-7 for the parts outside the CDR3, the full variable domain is DTGVSQNPRHKITKRGQNVTFRCDPISEHNRLYWYRQTLGQGPEFLTYFQNEAQLEKSRLLSDRFSAERPKGSFSTLEIQRTEQGDSAMYLCASSLNSAGATYEQYFGPGTRLTVT.

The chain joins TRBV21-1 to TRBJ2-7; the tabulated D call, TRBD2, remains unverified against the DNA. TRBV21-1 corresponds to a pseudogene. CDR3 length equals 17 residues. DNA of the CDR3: TGTGCCAGCAGCGCTTTGGCTAGCGGGAGTGAGACCTACGAGCAGTACTTC. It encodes CASSALASGSETYEQYF.

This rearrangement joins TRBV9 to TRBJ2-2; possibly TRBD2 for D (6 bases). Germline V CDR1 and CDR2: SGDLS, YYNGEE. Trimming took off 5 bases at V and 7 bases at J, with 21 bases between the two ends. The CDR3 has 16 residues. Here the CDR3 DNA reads TGTGCCAGCAGTAATTCAGGTGCTGGCGGGGACGGGGAGCTGTTTTTT. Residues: CASSNSGAGGDGELFF.

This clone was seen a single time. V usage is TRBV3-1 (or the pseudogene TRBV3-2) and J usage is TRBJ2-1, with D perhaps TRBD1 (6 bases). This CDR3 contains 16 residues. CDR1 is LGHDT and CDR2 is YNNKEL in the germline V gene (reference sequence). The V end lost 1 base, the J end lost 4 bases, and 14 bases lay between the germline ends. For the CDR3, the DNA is TGTGCCAGCAGCCAAGGGGGGCCCGCACAATACAATGAGCAGTTCTTC. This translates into CASSQGGPAQYNEQFF.

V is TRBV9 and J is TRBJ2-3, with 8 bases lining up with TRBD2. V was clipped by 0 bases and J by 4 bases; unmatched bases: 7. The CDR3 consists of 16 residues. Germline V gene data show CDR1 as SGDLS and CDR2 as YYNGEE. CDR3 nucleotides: TGTGCCAGCAGCGTAGGGACTAGCAGTGGTGCAGATACGCAGTATTTT. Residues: CASSVGTSSGADTQYF.

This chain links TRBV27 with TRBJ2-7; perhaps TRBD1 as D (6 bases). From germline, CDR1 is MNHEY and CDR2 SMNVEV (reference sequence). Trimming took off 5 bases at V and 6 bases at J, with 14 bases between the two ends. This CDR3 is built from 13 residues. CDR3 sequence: CASSTVRGGEQYF. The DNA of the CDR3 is TGTGCCAGCAGTACGGTCAGGGGTGGCGAGCAGTACTTC.

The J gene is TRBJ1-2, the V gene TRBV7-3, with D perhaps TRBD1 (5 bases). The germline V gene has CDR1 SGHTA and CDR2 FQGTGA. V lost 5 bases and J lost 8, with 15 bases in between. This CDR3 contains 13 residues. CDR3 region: CASSPTQGKGYTF. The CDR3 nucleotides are TGTGCCAGCAGCCCCACGCAGGGAAAGGGCTACACCTTC.

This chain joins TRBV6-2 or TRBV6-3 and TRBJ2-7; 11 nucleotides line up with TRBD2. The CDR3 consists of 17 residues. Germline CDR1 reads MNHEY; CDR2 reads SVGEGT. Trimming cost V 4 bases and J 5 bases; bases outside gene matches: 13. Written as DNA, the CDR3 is TGTGCCAGCAGTTCACACTCCTTAGCGGGAGGGCCCCACGAGCAGTACTTC. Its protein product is CASSSHSLAGGPHEQYF.